One and the same sample provided the 3 T cell receptor beta chains below, sequenced in a study of blood T cells in healthy people across ages. Using a J-beta primer mix together with a sample-barcoded 5' primer, a second PCR was run for roughly 6 to 11 cycles. Each CDR3 protein gets one entry after TCRdb re-called the 5' RACE reads with MiXCR. This table holds 750,000 to 950,000 distinct CDR3 sequences, roughly 24% found once. The data also belong to a second study, concerning T cells of mothers and their children.

Sequencing was carried out using blood. These receptors were obtained from a boy younger than 18 in good health.

This chain connects TRBV30 to TRBJ2-4; D perhaps matches TRBD1 (6 bases). Looked up from germline, CDR1 is GTSNPN and CDR2 is SVGIG (reference sequence). CDR3 length: 13 amino acids. Trimming pared 0 bases from V and 9 bases from J, leaving 12 bases between. CDR3 bases: TGTGCCTGGAGTGTATTAATAGGGGGCATTCAGTACTTC. Translated, it gives CAWSVLIGGIQYF.

This clonotype was detected a few times. The CDR3 DNA sequence: TGTGCCAGCAGTACGGGGGCGGCCTATGGCTACACCTTC. Translated, it gives CASSTGAAYGYTF. The chain recombines TRBV2 with TRBJ1-2, with a tentative D call TRBD1 (6 bases). Trimming shortened V by 5 bases and J by 4 bases, and 11 bases separated the two germline ends. There are 13 residues in the CDR3. Germline V gives CDR1 SNHLY, CDR2 FYNNEI.

The chain links TRBV28 to TRBJ2-4; 12 bases are shared with TRBD1. Losses at the gene ends were 4 bases for V and 6 bases for J; bases not matched to a gene: 4. Germline CDR1 MDHEN, CDR2 SYDVKM. There are 15 residues in the CDR3. The CDR3 DNA sequence: TGTGCCAGCAGTTCGGGACAGGGGGCGGGAAACATTCAGTACTTC. Amino acid sequence: CASSSGQGAGNIQYF.